The T cell receptor (beta chain) described here comes from a study of beta chain features in type 1 diabetes. The CDR3 extends over 14 amino acids. Germline loops: CDR1 MDHEN, CDR2 SYDVKM. J gave up 0 bases and V 8 bases, and 6 bases lay outside the gene matches. Expressed TCRB transcripts got sequenced, as all isolated RNA was reverse transcribed. Assay used: immunoSEQ multiplex PCR; TCRdb lists only in-frame clones, some missing. The sample includes 120,000 to 150,000 clones, roughly 50% of them seen just once. This clone has only a few counts. This TCR came from a man aged 18 to 35 in good health. The chain is built from TRBV28 and TRBJ2-7, with 8 nucleotides matching TRBD1. The sample consisted of Tregs from blood. The CDR3 sequence: CASYQQGDSYEQYF. The CDR3 DNA reads TGTGCCAGCTATCAACAGGGGGACTCCTACGAGCAGTACTTC.